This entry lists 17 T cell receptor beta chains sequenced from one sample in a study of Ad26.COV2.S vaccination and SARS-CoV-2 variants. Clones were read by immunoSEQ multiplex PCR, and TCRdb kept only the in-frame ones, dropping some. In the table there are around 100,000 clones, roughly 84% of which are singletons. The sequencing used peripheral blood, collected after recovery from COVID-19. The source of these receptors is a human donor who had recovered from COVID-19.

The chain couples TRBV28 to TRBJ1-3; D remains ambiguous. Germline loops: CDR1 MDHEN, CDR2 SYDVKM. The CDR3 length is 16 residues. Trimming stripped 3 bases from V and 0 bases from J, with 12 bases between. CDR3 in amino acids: CASSLRSVRSGNTIYF. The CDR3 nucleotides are TGTGCCAGCAGTTTGCGGTCGGTCCGCTCTGGAAACACCATATATTTT.

In DNA form, the CDR3 reads TGTGCCAGCAGTCCCCGGGACCCCTACAATGAGCAGTTCTTC. Translation: CASSPRDPYNEQFF. The chain uses TRBV27 and TRBJ2-1; D is tentatively TRBD1 or TRBD2 (5 bases each). Between the trimmed V and J ends, which lost 5 bases and 2 bases, there was a span of 10 bases. Germline V gene sequence: CDR1 MNHEY, CDR2 SMNVEV (reference sequence). The CDR3 totals 14 residues.

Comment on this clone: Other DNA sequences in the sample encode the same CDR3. The CDR3 here is CASRRQGDSYEQYF. CDR3 DNA: TGTGCCAGCAGAAGACAGGGGGACTCCTACGAGCAGTACTTC. The rearrangement uses TRBV28 and TRBJ2-7; TRBD1 aligns across 9 bases. CDR3 length equals 14 residues. Looked up from germline, CDR1 is MDHEN and CDR2 is SYDVKM. V gave up 6 bases and J gave up 0 bases; unmatched junction bases: 3.

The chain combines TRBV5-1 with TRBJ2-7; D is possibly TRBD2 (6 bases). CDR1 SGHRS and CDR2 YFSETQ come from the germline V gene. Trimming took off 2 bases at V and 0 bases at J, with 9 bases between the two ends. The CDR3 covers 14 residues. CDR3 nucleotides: TGCGCCAGCAGCTTTAGCGGCAACTCCTACGAGCAGTACTTC. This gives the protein CASSFSGNSYEQYF.

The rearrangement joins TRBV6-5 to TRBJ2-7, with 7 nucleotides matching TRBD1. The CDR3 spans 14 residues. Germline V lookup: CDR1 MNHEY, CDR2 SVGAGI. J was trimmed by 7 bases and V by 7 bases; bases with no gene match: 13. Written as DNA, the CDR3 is TGTGCCAGCAAAAAAAGACAGGGACAATGGGAGCAGTACTTC. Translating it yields CASKKRQGQWEQYF.

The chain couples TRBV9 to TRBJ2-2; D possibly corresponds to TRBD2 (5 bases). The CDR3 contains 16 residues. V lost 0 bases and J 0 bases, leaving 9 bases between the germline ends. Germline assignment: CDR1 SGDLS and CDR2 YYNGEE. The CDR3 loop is CASSVVEGANTGELFF. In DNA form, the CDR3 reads TGTGCCAGCAGCGTAGTCGAGGGAGCGAACACCGGGGAGCTGTTTTTT.

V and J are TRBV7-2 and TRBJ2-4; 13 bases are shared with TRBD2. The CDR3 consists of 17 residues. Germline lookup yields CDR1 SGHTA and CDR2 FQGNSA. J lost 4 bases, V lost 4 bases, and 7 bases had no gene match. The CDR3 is CASSSGLAGAGKNIQYF. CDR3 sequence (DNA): TGTGCCAGCAGCTCAGGACTAGCGGGAGCCGGTAAAAACATTCAGTACTTC.

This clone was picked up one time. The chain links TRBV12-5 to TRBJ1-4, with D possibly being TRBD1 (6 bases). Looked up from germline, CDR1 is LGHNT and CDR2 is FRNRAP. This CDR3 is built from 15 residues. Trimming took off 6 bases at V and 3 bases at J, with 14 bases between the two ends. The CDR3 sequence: CASGEGQWANEKLFF. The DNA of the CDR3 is TGTGCTAGTGGAGAAGGACAGTGGGCTAATGAAAAACTGTTTTTT.

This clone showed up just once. The CDR3 sequence: CASSLFSVTGDAQFF. In nucleotides, the CDR3 is TGTGCCAGCAGTTTATTCTCTGTGACAGGGGACGCTCAGTTCTTC. V gene TRBV27 combines with J gene TRBJ2-1; 8 bases agree with TRBD1. Germline assignment: CDR1 MNHEY and CDR2 SMNVEV (reference sequence). The CDR3 is made up of 15 amino acids. J lost 13 bases, V lost 1 base, and 12 bases had no gene match.

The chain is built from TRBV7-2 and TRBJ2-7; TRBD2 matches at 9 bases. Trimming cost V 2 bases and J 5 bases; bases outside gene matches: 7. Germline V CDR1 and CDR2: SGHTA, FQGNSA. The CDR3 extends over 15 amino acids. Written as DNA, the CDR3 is TGTGCCAGCAGCTTAAACCCTAGCGGGACGCACGAGCAGTACTTC. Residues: CASSLNPSGTHEQYF.

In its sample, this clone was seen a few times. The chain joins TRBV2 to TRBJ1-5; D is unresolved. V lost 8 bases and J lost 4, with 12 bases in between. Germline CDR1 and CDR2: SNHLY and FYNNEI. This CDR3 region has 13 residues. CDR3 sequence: CASGEEANQPQHF. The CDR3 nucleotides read TGTGCCAGCGGGGAGGAGGCTAATCAGCCCCAGCATTTT. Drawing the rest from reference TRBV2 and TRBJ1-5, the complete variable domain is EPEVTQTPSHQVTQMGQEVILRCVPISNHLYFYWYRQILGQKVEFLVSFYNNEISEKSEIFDDQFSVERPDGSNFTLKIRSTKLEDSAMYFCASGEEANQPQHFGDGTRLSIL.

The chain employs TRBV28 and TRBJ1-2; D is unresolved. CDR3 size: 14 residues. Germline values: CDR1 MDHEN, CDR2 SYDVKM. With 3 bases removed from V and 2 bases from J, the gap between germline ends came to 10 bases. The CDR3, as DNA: TGTGCCAGCAGTTTGCATTCGGGGAACTATGGCTACACCTTC. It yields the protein CASSLHSGNYGYTF.

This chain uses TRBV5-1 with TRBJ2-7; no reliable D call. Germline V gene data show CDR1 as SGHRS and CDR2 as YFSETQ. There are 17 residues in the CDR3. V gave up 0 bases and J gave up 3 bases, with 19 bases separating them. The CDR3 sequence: CASSLAPAASSSYEQYF. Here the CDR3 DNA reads TGCGCCAGCAGCTTGGCTCCGGCGGCCAGCTCAAGCTACGAGCAGTACTTC.

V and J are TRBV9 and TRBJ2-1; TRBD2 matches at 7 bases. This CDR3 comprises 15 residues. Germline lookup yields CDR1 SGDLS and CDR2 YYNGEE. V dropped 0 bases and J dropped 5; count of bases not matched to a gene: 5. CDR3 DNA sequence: TGTGCCAGCAGCGTAGCTTTGGGAGGGAACAATGAGCAGTTCTTC. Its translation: CASSVALGGNNEQFF.

CDR3 in amino acids: CASSYPRTSRNQETQYF. The CDR3 coding sequence is TGTGCCAGCAGTTACCCCAGGACTAGCCGCAACCAAGAGACCCAGTACTTC. This sequence joins TRBV6-2 or TRBV6-3 and TRBJ2-5, with 8 bases aligning to TRBD2. The CDR3 sequence is 17 residues long. Per the germline V gene, CDR1 is MNHEY and CDR2 is SVGEGT. The J segment lost 0 bases and the V segment lost 2 bases, leaving 8 bases of the junction unmatched.

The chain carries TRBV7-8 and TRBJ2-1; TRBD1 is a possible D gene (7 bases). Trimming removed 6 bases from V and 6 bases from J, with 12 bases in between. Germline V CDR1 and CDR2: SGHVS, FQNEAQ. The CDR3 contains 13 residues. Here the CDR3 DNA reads TGTGCCAGCAGACTCCAGGGGGGCAATGAGCAGTTCTTC. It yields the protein CASRLQGGNEQFF.

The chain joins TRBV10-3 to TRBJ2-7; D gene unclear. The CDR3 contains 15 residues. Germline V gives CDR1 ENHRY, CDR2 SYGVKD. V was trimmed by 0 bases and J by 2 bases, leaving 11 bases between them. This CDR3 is CAISESQVLAYEQYF. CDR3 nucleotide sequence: TGTGCCATCAGTGAGTCGCAGGTTCTCGCCTACGAGCAGTACTTC.